This T cell receptor (beta chain) was obtained from a study of blood T cell repertoires in COVID-19. Looking at the study overall: Donors in the United States, Italy and Spain gave samples during acute or convalescent COVID-19. PBMCs, B-cell-depleted T cells, or T cells were the source of the cDNA or gDNA that made up the material.

Study processing details: It was from reference gene primer amplification that nucleated cell counts were estimated. This table comes from immunoSEQ multiplex PCR, and its TCRdb copy is limited to in-frame clones, with some not included. That table supplies the V and J calls and clone size; D and trimming were determined from the DNA. The sample lists roughly 100,000 clones; about 91% were seen once. The CDR3 is 13 amino acids. The germline V and J ends were trimmed by 3 bases and 1 base, with 7 bases remaining between them. Germline V CDR1 and CDR2: SGHTA, FQGNSA. Sequencing was performed on peripheral blood. This chain connects TRBV7-2 to TRBJ2-7; tentative D call: TRBD1 (6 bases). The clonotype originates from a human donor in a cohort sampled during active COVID-19. The CDR3 bases are TGTGCCAGCAGCTTTGACAGGTCCTACGAGCAGTACTTC. Translation gives CASSFDRSYEQYF.